This T cell receptor beta chain was documented in a study of ipilimumab plus nivolumab after autologous stem cell transplantation. The sample holds a few counts of this clone. V lost 1 base and J lost 4, with 1 base in between. In germline, CDR1 is GTSNPN, CDR2 SVGIG (reference sequence). This CDR3 spans 11 amino acids. The repertoire was sequenced with immunoSEQ multiplex PCR; TCRdb's copy has only in-frame clones and lacks some. The sample has roughly 11,000 clones, 69% seen once. The sequencing used PBMCs, collected in a trial of ipilimumab plus nivolumab as post-transplant consolidation. This receptor was obtained from a male donor with diffuse large B-cell lymphoma. The genes are TRBV30 and TRBJ1-4; D is ambiguous. CDR3 bases: TGTGCCTGGAGTGATAATGAAAAACTGTTTTTT. Amino acid sequence: CAWSDNEKLFF.